This T cell receptor (beta chain) appears in the sequencing data of a study of cytomegalovirus exposure and HLA in healthy donors. PCR was performed using 60 Vbeta and 13 Jbeta primers. Sequencing used immunoSEQ multiplex PCR; TCRdb keeps in-frame clones, though not all of them. The sample includes about 140,000 clones, approximately 80% of them seen just once. With 5 bases removed from V and 1 base from J, the gap between germline ends came to 8 bases. Looked up from germline, CDR1 is SQVTM and CDR2 is ANQGSEA. The CDR3 covers 13 residues. Findings and caveats of the study: Many donors carried some public TCRs, although rarity characterized most TCR sequences.

Points on this clone: Its target is unknown.

Material for sequencing was PBMCs. The TCR originated in a man aged 35 to 55 in good health and CMV-seronegative. This sequence joins TRBV29-1 and TRBJ2-2; D is possibly TRBD2 (6 bases). CDR3 amino acids: CSVWGGNTGELFF. CDR3 bases: TGCAGCGTTTGGGGAGGGAACACCGGGGAGCTGTTTTTT.